This T cell receptor beta chain emerged from a study of glioma-infiltrating T cells. A note on this clonotype: The antigen remains unidentified. This sequence may be a read error, since a much larger clone differs from it by one base.

Regarding the study as a whole: Very few CDR3 sequences were shared between tissue and blood.

Amplification of TCR alpha and beta CDR3 regions from RNA used iRepertoire nested multiplex PCR. Tissue mRNA or PBMC total RNA, roughly 90-450 ng, went into one-step reverse transcription and amplification. TCRdb passed the multiplex PCR reads through MiXCR, listing each CDR3 protein once. This table has some 160,000 distinct CDR3 sequences, around 45% appearing once. The CDR3 sequence is 15 residues long. The V gene end was trimmed by 9 bases and the J gene end by 3 bases; junction bases not matched to a gene: 10. CDR1 and CDR2 from the germline V gene are MNHEY and SMNVEV (reference sequence). The chain carries TRBV27 and TRBJ2-4, with TRBD2 matching over 8 bases. The sample comprised glioma tissue, nonneoplastic brain tissue, or PBMCs (not recorded which). This TCR came from a human donor with low-grade glioma or glioblastoma, undergoing nonglioma brain surgery, or in good health (not recorded which). This CDR3 reads CARSRHGGGKNIQYF. Here the CDR3 DNA reads TGTGCCAGAAGTCGCCACGGGGGGGGCAAAAACATTCAGTACTTC.